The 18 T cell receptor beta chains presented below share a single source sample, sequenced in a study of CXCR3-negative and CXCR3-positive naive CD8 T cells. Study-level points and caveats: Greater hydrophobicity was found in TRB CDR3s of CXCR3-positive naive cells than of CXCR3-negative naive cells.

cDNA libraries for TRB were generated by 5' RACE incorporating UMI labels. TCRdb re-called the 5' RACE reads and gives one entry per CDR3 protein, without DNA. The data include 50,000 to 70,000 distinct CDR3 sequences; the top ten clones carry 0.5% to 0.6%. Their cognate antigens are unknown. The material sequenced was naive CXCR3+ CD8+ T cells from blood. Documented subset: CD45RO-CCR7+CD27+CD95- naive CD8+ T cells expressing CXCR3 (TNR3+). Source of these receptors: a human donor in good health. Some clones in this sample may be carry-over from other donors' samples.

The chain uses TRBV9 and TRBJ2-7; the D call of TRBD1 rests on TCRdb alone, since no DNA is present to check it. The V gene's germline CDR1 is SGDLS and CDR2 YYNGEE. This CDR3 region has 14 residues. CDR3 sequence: CASSVAGAAYEQYF.

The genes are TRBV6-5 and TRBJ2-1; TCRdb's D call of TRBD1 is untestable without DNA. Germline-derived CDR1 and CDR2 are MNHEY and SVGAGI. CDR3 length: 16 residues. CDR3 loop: CASSPELADPGDEQFF.

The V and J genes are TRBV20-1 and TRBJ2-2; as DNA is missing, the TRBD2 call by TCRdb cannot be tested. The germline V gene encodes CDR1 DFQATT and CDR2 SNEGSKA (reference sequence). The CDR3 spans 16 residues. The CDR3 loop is CSARELAGGLIGELFF.

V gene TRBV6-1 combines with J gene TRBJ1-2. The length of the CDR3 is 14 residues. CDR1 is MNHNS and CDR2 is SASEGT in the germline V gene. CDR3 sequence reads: CASSERVTNYGYTF.

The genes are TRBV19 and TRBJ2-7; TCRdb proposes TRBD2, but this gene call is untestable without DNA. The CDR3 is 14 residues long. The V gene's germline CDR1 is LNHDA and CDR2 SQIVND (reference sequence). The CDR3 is CASSSPGLSYEQYF.

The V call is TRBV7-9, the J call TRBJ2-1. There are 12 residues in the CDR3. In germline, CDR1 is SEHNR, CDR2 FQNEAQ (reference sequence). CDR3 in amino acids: CASSFSSYEQFF.

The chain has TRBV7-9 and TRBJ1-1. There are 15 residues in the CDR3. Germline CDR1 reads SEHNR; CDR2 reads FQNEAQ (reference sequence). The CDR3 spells CASSQAGRGNTEAFF.

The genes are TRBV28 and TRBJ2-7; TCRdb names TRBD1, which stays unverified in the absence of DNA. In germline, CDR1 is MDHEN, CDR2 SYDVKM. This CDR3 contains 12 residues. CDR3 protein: CASSFQGGEQYF.

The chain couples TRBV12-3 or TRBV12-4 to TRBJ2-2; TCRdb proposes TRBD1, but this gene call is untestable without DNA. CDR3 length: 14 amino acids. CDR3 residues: CASSSGLGAGELFF.

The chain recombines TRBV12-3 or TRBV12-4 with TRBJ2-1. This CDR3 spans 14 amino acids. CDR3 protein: CASSLITTFYEQFF.

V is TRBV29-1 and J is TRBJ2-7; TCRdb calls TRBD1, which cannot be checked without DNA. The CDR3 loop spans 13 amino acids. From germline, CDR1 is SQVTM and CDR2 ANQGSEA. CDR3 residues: CSVWGGGQYEQYF.

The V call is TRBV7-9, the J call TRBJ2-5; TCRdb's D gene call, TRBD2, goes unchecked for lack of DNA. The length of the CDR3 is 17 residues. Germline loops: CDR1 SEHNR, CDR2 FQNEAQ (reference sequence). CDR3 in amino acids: CASSSRTSGIEKETQYF. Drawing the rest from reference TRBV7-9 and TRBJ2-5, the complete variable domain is DTGVSQNPRHKITKRGQNVTFRCDPISEHNRLYWYRQTLGQGPEFLTYFQNEAQLEKSRLLSDRFSAERPKGSFSTLEIQRTEQGDSAMYLCASSSRTSGIEKETQYFGPGTRLLVL.

The CDR3 protein is CASGPLAGGNNEQFF. The gene calls are TRBV6-4 and TRBJ2-1; the TCRdb call, TRBD2, lacks DNA for checking. Germline lookup yields CDR1 MRHNA and CDR2 SNTAGT. This CDR3 has 15 residues.

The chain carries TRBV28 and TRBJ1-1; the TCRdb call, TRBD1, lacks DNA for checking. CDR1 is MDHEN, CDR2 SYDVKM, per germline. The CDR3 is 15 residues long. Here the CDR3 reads CASSGVRESFTEAFF.

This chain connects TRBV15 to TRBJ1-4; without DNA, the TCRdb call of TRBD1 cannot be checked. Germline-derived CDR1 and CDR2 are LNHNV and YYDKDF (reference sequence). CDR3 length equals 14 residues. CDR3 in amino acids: CATSSGQNNEKLFF.

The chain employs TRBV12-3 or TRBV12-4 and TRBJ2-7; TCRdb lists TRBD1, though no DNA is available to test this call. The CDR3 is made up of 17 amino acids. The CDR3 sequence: CASSPNLDREGHYEQYF.

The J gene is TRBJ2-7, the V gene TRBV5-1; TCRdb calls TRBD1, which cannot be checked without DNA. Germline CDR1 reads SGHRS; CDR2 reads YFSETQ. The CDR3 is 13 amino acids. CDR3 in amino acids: CASSLGSPDEQYF.

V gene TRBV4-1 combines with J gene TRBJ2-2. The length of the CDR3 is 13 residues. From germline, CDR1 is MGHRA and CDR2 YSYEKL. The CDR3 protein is CASSQDRDGELFF.